This T cell receptor beta chain was recovered during a study of blood T cell repertoires in COVID-19. This CDR3 comprises 15 residues. V dropped 4 bases and J dropped 3 bases, with 17 bases sitting between them. The germline V gene encodes CDR1 SGHRS and CDR2 YFSETQ. TCRdb keeps only in-frame clones here, not all; method: immunoSEQ multiplex PCR. The top ten hold around 9.7% of the sample, which has about 80,000 clones, about four fifths seen once. The V call is TRBV5-1, the J call TRBJ2-7; D possibly corresponds to TRBD2 (6 bases). This clonotype originated in a human donor in a cohort sampled during active COVID-19. The sequenced material came from peripheral blood. CDR3 in DNA: TGCGCCAGCAGCGCGGGACCGACAGAATTCTACGAGCAGTACTTC. Translated: CASSAGPTEFYEQYF.